The rows below give T cell receptor beta chains drawn from one sample of a study of Ad26.COV2.S vaccination and SARS-CoV-2 variants. Repertoires were generated with immunoSEQ multiplex PCR, while TCRdb's copy carries only in-frame clones and drops some. The sample lists 360,000 or so clones; approximately 90% were seen once. The sequences come from peripheral blood, collected in a trial of Ad26.COV2.S vaccine versus placebo. These receptors were obtained from a person between 18 and 65 years old who received the Ad26.COV2.S COVID-19 vaccine or a placebo. The CDR3 runs from the conserved cysteine through the conserved F or W. Each record gives: D gene, V gene, clone size, J gene, CDR3 protein, CDR3 DNA. A D gene is named only where the DNA matches it firmly. Clone size is shown for a subset of rows, as once, few, many or a class of expanded clone.

>.|TRBV10-1|.|TRBJ2-5
CARQGLSETQYF
TGCGCCAGACAGGGCTTGAGTGAGACCCAGTACTTC
>.|TRBV28|.|TRBJ1-5
CASRWTESNQPQHF
TGTGCCAGCAGATGGACAGAGAGCAATCAGCCCCAGCATTTT
>TRBD2|TRBV19|.|TRBJ2-1
CASRSRGSGVYNEQFF
TGTGCCAGTAGGTCCCGAGGTAGCGGGGTCTACAATGAGCAGTTCTTC
>.|TRBV18|.|TRBJ2-1
CASSPPTALSSYNEQFF
TGTGCCAGCTCACCACCGACAGCCTTGAGCTCCTACAATGAGCAGTTCTTC
>TRBD2|TRBV7-2|.|TRBJ2-1
CASSVGGEQFF
TGTGCCAGCAGCGTGGGGGGGGAGCAGTTCTTC
>TRBD2|TRBV18|.|TRBJ2-7
CASSSQREDEQYF
TGTGCCAGCTCGAGCCAGCGGGAGGACGAGCAGTACTTC
>TRBD2|TRBV5-6|.|TRBJ2-7
CASSPYRGGYEQYF
TGTGCCAGCAGCCCCTACCGGGGGGGGTACGAGCAGTACTTC
>.|TRBV3-1/TRBV3-2|once|TRBJ2-7
CASSQGSLPSQYF
TGTGCCAGCAGCCAAGGAAGTCTGCCATCGCAGTACTTC
>.|TRBV11-3|.|TRBJ1-1
CASSTRTGENTEAFF
TGTGCCAGCAGCACCCGGACCGGAGAGAACACTGAAGCTTTCTTT
>TRBD2|TRBV2|.|TRBJ2-1
CASKGLAGEQFF
TGTGCCAGCAAGGGACTAGCGGGTGAGCAGTTCTTC
>.|TRBV2|.|TRBJ2-3
CASLTDEDTQYF
TGTGCCAGCCTCACGGATGAGGATACGCAGTATTTT
>TRBD1|TRBV11-2|.|TRBJ2-7
CASSRERTGYSYEQYF
TGTGCCAGCAGCCGAGAACGGACAGGGTATTCCTACGAGCAGTACTTC
>.|TRBV6-5|.|TRBJ2-5
CASSYNGGPYQETQYF
TGTGCCAGCAGTTACAACGGCGGGCCTTACCAAGAGACCCAGTACTTC
>.|TRBV5-8|.|TRBJ2-2
CASSLRGANPNTKTGELFF
TGTGCCAGCAGCTTACGGGGAGCTAATCCAAACACCAAAACCGGGGAGCTGTTTTTT
>.|TRBV7-9|.|TRBJ2-7
CASLSGASYEQYF
TGTGCCAGCCTCTCGGGGGCATCGTACGAGCAGTACTTC
>.|TRBV14|.|TRBJ2-3
CASSHPRDFDTQYF
TGTGCCAGCAGCCATCCCCGGGATTTTGATACGCAGTATTTT
>TRBD2|TRBV6-6|.|TRBJ2-1
CASSSTGGSYNEQFF
TGTGCCAGCAGTTCAACGGGGGGTTCCTACAATGAGCAGTTCTTC
>TRBD2|TRBV29-1|.|TRBJ2-3
CSVELGGSGVADTQYF
TGCAGCGTCGAACTCGGGGGGAGCGGGGTAGCAGATACGCAGTATTTT
>.|TRBV5-1|.|TRBJ2-7
CASSLGASYEQYF
TGCGCCAGCAGCTTGGGGGCCAGCTACGAGCAGTACTTC
>.|TRBV25-1|.|TRBJ2-1
CASSESPYNEQFF
TGTGCCAGCAGTGAAAGCCCGTACAATGAGCAGTTCTTC
>.|TRBV19|.|TRBJ1-3
CASSMLEGTGNTIYF
TGTGCCAGTAGTATGCTAGAGGGGACTGGAAACACCATATATTTT
>TRBD1|TRBV19|.|TRBJ1-5
CASSIFDRGTQPQHF
TGTGCCAGTAGTATCTTTGACAGGGGAACTCAGCCCCAGCATTTT
>.|TRBV5-5|.|TRBJ2-3
CASSAAGRADTQYF
TGTGCCAGCAGCGCCGCCGGTCGCGCAGATACGCAGTATTTT
>TRBD1|TRBV27|.|TRBJ2-7
CASSLGQGGFGEQYF
TGTGCCAGCAGTTTGGGACAGGGCGGATTTGGAGAGCAGTACTTC
>TRBD2|TRBV3-1/TRBV3-2|.|TRBJ2-3
CASSRGLAGLADTQYF
TGTGCCAGCAGCCGAGGACTAGCGGGTTTAGCAGATACGCAGTATTTT